The 14 T cell receptor beta chains reported below all come from one sample, sequenced in a study of blood T cell repertoires in COVID-19. Method: immunoSEQ multiplex PCR; TCRdb's copy keeps in-frame clones and lacks some. The sample contains about 310,000 clones, roughly 84% of which appear only once. What was sequenced was peripheral blood. The receptor set was obtained from a man aged 50-59 years with active or convalescent COVID-19.

This chain uses TRBV7-2 with TRBJ1-1; 7 positions agree with TRBD1. Germline-derived CDR1 and CDR2 are SGHTA and FQGNSA. The CDR3 is made up of 15 amino acids. V lost 5 bases, J lost 1 base, and 7 bases stayed unmatched. The CDR3 loop is CASSRPPGGNTEAFF. The CDR3 region has the DNA TGTGCCAGCAGCCGTCCCCCAGGGGGGAACACTGAAGCTTTCTTT.

This chain uses TRBV7-2 with TRBJ1-3; D gene ambiguous. There are 15 residues in the CDR3. Deletions cut 5 bases from V and 1 base from J, with 12 bases between. Germline V lookup: CDR1 SGHTA, CDR2 FQGNSA. The DNA for the CDR3 is TGTGCCAGCAGCCCACGATGGGCTTCTGGAAACACCATATATTTT. Amino acid sequence: CASSPRWASGNTIYF.

This sequence joins TRBV11-2 and TRBJ1-2; possibly TRBD1 for D (6 bases). The V gene's germline CDR1 is SGHAT and CDR2 FQNNGV. This CDR3 contains 14 residues. V shed 4 bases and J shed 2 bases, with 11 bases lying between them. CDR3 sequence (DNA): TGTGCCAGCAGCTCAACCCAGGGGAACTATGGCTACACCTTC. Translated, it gives CASSSTQGNYGYTF.

The chain couples TRBV5-1 to TRBJ2-7; 7 positions match TRBD1. Germline V gives CDR1 SGHRS, CDR2 YFSETQ. The CDR3 length is 15 residues. V shed 1 base and J 5 bases; nucleotides not matched to a gene: 9. CDR3 nucleotides: TGCGCCAGCAGCTTGTCAACGGACAGGTTCGACGAGCAGTACTTC. Protein: CASSLSTDRFDEQYF. Using reference TRBV5-1 and TRBJ2-7 for the parts outside the CDR3, the full variable domain is KAGVTQTPRYLIKTRGQQVTLSCSPISGHRSVSWYQQTPGQGLQFLFEYFSETQRNKGNFPGRFSGRQFSNSRSEMNVSTLELGDSALYLCASSLSTDRFDEQYFGPGTRLTVT.

On this clone: Other DNA sequences of this sample code for an identical CDR3. The rearrangement links TRBV7-3 to TRBJ1-5; the match to TRBD1 covers 7 bases. The V gene's germline CDR1 is SGHTA and CDR2 FQGTGA. The CDR3 is made up of 13 amino acids. Trimming took 2 bases from V and 5 from J; bases not matched to a gene: 0. CDR3 in DNA: TGTGCCAGCAGCTTACAGGGGGATCAGCCCCAGCATTTT. Translated: CASSLQGDQPQHF.

DNA of the CDR3: TGTGCCAGCAGCTCAACCGGGACAGGGGGCGCCGGGTCACCCCTCCACTTT. As protein: CASSSTGTGGAGSPLHF. The rearrangement links TRBV7-8 to TRBJ1-6, with 12 bases fitting TRBD1. This CDR3 contains 17 residues. V was clipped by 4 bases and J by 10 bases; unmatched bases: 11. Germline V CDR1 and CDR2: SGHVS, FQNEAQ.

The genes are TRBV18 and TRBJ1-6; D is unresolved. Deletions cut 5 bases from V and 8 bases from J, with 10 bases between. Germline loops: CDR1 KGHSH, CDR2 LQKENI. CDR3 length: 13 residues. For the CDR3, the DNA is TGTGCCAGCTCAGATACCCCAGATTCACCCCTCCACTTT. Translation gives CASSDTPDSPLHF.

CDR3 sequence (DNA): TGTGCCAGCAGCTTCGGCGGGAACACTGAAGCTTTCTTT. It yields the protein CASSFGGNTEAFF. The chain joins TRBV7-9 to TRBJ1-1; D uncertain. The germline CDR1 and CDR2 sequences are SEHNR and FQNEAQ (reference sequence). The CDR3 contains 13 residues. Trimming took off 3 bases at V and 1 base at J, with 6 bases between the two ends.

As concerns this clone: A read error may account for a junction end that differs from germline. This CDR3 is also generated by other DNA sequences in the sample. The chain combines TRBV14 with TRBJ1-6, with D maybe TRBD1 (5 bases). Germline V lookup: CDR1 SGHDN, CDR2 FVKESK. The CDR3 loop spans 15 amino acids. The CDR3 nucleotides read TGTGCCAGCAGCCAAGTTGGAGGGGCTGGTTCACCTCTCCACTTT. Its translation is CASSQVGGAGSPLHF.

This sequence joins TRBV7-8 and TRBJ1-1, with TRBD1 identical over 7 bases. This CDR3 is 15 amino acids long. The V gene's germline CDR1 is SGHVS and CDR2 FQNEAQ. V was pared by 3 bases and J by 0 bases, with 4 bases of the junction left unmatched. The CDR3 here is CASSFRDSLNTEAFF. CDR3 bases: TGTGCCAGCAGCTTTCGGGACAGCTTGAACACTGAAGCTTTCTTT.

The chain uses TRBV28 and TRBJ1-5; unclear D gene. Trimming took 0 bases from V and 0 from J, leaving 15 bases between them. Germline lookup yields CDR1 MDHEN and CDR2 SYDVKM. The CDR3 loop spans 18 amino acids. The DNA of the CDR3 is TGTGCCAGCAGTTTATGGACATTCGAATTAAATAGCAATCAGCCCCAGCATTTT. Translated, it gives CASSLWTFELNSNQPQHF.

The chain employs TRBV5-1 and TRBJ1-2, with a tentative D call TRBD1 (6 bases). Germline-derived CDR1 and CDR2 are SGHRS and YFSETQ. V was trimmed by 1 base and J by 7 bases, leaving 11 bases between them. The CDR3 totals 13 residues. CDR3 protein: CASSLPGASGYTF. CDR3 DNA sequence: TGCGCCAGCAGCTTGCCAGGGGCATCTGGCTACACCTTC. Full variable domain (remainder filled in from reference TRBV5-1 and TRBJ1-2): KAGVTQTPRYLIKTRGQQVTLSCSPISGHRSVSWYQQTPGQGLQFLFEYFSETQRNKGNFPGRFSGRQFSNSRSEMNVSTLELGDSALYLCASSLPGASGYTFGSGTRLTVV.

V gene TRBV12-5 combines with J gene TRBJ1-4; D might be TRBD1 (6 bases). CDR1 and CDR2 (germline): LGHNT, FRNRAP. CDR3 length: 17 amino acids. The V end was cut by 0 bases, the J end by 2 bases, with 13 bases between. CDR3 protein: CASGLVTEDSTNEKLFF. CDR3 coding DNA: TGTGCTAGTGGTTTGGTAACCGAGGACAGCACTAATGAAAAACTGTTTTTT.

This clone came up once. The chain uses TRBV6-1 and TRBJ2-7; 9 bases agree with TRBD2. Germline-derived CDR1 and CDR2 are MNHNS and SASEGT. The CDR3 is 14 amino acids. V lost 2 bases and J lost 6; bases outside the gene matches: 5. The CDR3 sequence is CASSESGLASEQYF. The DNA for the CDR3 is TGTGCCAGCAGTGAATCGGGACTAGCAAGCGAGCAGTACTTC.